This entry lists 26 T cell receptor beta chains sequenced from one sample in a study of read filtering for tumor transcriptome and immune sequencing. From around 440 ng of RNA, a library with molecular barcoded alpha/delta and beta/gamma adaptors was made. Each CDR3 protein gets one entry after TCRdb re-called the reads with MiXCR. Of under 35,000 distinct CDR3 sequences detected, 18% appear once; the ten largest clones hold 16%. The sequencing sample was made of a population of CD138-negative cells sorted from bone marrow. All receptors come from a donor at least 40 years old with multiple myeloma.

This clonotype was detected a few times. The CDR3 coding sequence is TGTGCCAGCAGCTTAGAGAAGGCACTGCCCCAGCATTTT. Residues: CASSLEKALPQHF. V and J are TRBV7-8 and TRBJ1-5; unclear D gene. Per the germline V gene, CDR1 is SGHVS and CDR2 is FQNEAQ. The CDR3 is 13 residues long. Trimming removed 1 base at V and 9 bases at J, with 10 bases between.

Points on this clonotype: The conserved final phenylalanine or tryptophan is absent from the CDR3, which likely points to a read error. DNA of the CDR3: TGTGCCAACAACCCAGCGGGACTAGCGGGGACAGATACGCAGTATCTT. Encoded protein: CANNPAGLAGTDTQYL. J is TRBJ2-3 and V is TRBV3-1; 13 bases map to TRBD2. Germline V gene lookup returns CDR1 LGHDT and CDR2 YNNKEL (reference sequence). The CDR3 sequence is 16 residues long. V was clipped by 10 bases and J by 3 bases; unmatched bases: 10.

The rearrangement links TRBV5-1 to TRBJ1-2, with 7 bases aligning to TRBD1. The germline V gene has CDR1 SGHRS and CDR2 YFSETQ. V shed 4 bases, J shed 5 bases, and the junction held 17 bases outside the gene matches. This CDR3 comprises 17 residues. DNA of the CDR3: TGCGCCAGCAGCCTCCGGTCGCTTCGACAGGGAAGATATGGCTACACCTTC. It translates to CASSLRSLRQGRYGYTF.

This clonotype was recorded at least ten times. V is TRBV6-6 and J is TRBJ2-5; 9 nucleotides match TRBD1. Trimming cost V 6 bases and J 5 bases; bases outside gene matches: 10. The CDR3 sequence is 15 residues long. Germline CDR1 is MNHNY and CDR2 is SVGAGI (reference sequence). The CDR3 spells CASSSYLQGAETQYF. The CDR3 DNA reads as TGTGCCAGCAGCTCCTACTTACAGGGGGCGGAGACCCAGTACTTC.

In its sample, this clonotype was seen many times. The chain uses TRBV7-2 and TRBJ2-3; the D is unclear. Trimming removed 1 base from V and 2 bases from J, with 10 bases in between. The CDR3 consists of 15 residues. Germline V gene data show CDR1 as SGHTA and CDR2 as FQGNSA. The CDR3: CASSLVVTNTDTQYF. The CDR3, as DNA: TGTGCCAGCAGCTTAGTGGTAACGAACACAGATACGCAGTATTTT.

About this clonotype: This may be a read error, as it is one base from a much larger clone. No conserved phenylalanine or tryptophan ends this CDR3, so it is likely a read error. The V and J genes are TRBV5-1 and TRBJ2-3; D is ambiguous. Germline V gene data show CDR1 as SGHRS and CDR2 as YFSETQ. This CDR3 has 14 amino acids. The V end was cut by 0 bases, the J end by 4 bases, with 9 bases between. Written as DNA, the CDR3 is TGCGCCAGCAGCTTGGCCAGCTTCGCAGATACGCAGTATCTT. Protein product: CASSLASFADTQYL.

This clonotype was counted only a few times. V is TRBV20-1 and J is TRBJ2-7; 8 bases line up with TRBD1. V lost 2 bases and J lost 4; bases outside the gene matches: 7. This CDR3 comprises 14 residues. Germline CDR1 DFQATT, CDR2 SNEGSKA (reference sequence). This CDR3 reads CSARTTGGRYEQYF. Written as DNA, the CDR3 is TGCAGTGCTAGAACCACAGGGGGGAGGTACGAGCAGTACTTC.

This clonotype occurred many times. The V and J genes are TRBV27 and TRBJ2-1; 7 bases fit TRBD2. The V gene end was trimmed by 4 bases and the J gene end by 8 bases; junction bases not matched to a gene: 14. CDR1 MNHEY and CDR2 SMNVEV come from the germline V gene (reference sequence). This CDR3 is 16 amino acids long. This CDR3 reads CASSSLDGGLRHEQFF. In DNA form, the CDR3 reads TGTGCCAGCAGTTCTCTTGACGGGGGGTTAAGGCATGAGCAGTTCTTC.

As to this clonotype: Without the conserved terminal phenylalanine or tryptophan, this CDR3 likely stems from a read error. The limits of the CDR3 on the DNA are not certain, so only TCRdb's listed CDR3 is given. V gene TRBV20-1 combines with J gene TRBJ2-1; the D call in the table, TRBD2, was not verified against the DNA. Germline V gene lookup returns CDR1 DFQATT and CDR2 SNEGSKA (reference sequence). The CDR3 numbers 13 amino acids, ends counted. The CDR3 protein is CSPGLAGNNERFV.

This clonotype was recorded a few times. The genes are TRBV30 and TRBJ1-1, with D unresolved. Germline CDR1 GTSNPN, CDR2 SVGIG (reference sequence). This CDR3 contains 13 residues. The germline V and J ends were trimmed by 0 bases and 5 bases, with 10 bases remaining between them. As DNA, the CDR3 is TGTGCCTGGAGTGTAACTGCTATGACTGAAGCTTTCTTT. It codes for CAWSVTAMTEAFF.

Concerning this clonotype: A much larger clone lies one base from this, so it may be a read error. Lacking the conserved final phenylalanine or tryptophan, this CDR3 likely reflects a read error. The V call is TRBV20-1, the J call TRBJ2-2; the D is unclear. Germline V lookup: CDR1 DFQATT, CDR2 SNEGSKA (reference sequence). This CDR3 has 14 residues. V shed 1 base and J shed 5 bases, with 11 bases lying between them. The CDR3: CSARGQAWTGELFS. As DNA, the CDR3 is TGCAGTGCTAGAGGGCAGGCGTGGACCGGGGAGCTGTTTTCT.

This clonotype was observed at least ten times. This chain links TRBV7-8 with TRBJ2-1, with D perhaps matching TRBD1 (5 bases). CDR3 length: 14 amino acids. The germline V and J ends were trimmed by 3 bases and 8 bases, with 14 bases remaining between them. Germline V gene sequence: CDR1 SGHVS, CDR2 FQNEAQ. The DNA for the CDR3 is TGTGCCAGCAGCTTCCAGGAAAGGGGCGATGAGCAGTTCTTC. It codes for CASSFQERGDEQFF.

This clonotype was observed many times. V usage is TRBV11-2 and J usage is TRBJ2-7, with D tentatively TRBD2 (6 bases). Germline loops: CDR1 SGHAT, CDR2 FQNNGV. The V gene lost 5 bases and the J gene lost 0 bases, with 11 bases spanning the gap. CDR3 length: 14 amino acids. The CDR3 nucleotides read TGTGCCAGCAGCCCTGCGGGGATCTCCTACGAGCAGTACTTC. Its protein product is CASSPAGISYEQYF.

There are many counts of this clonotype. V and J are TRBV28 and TRBJ2-7, with D possibly being TRBD1 (6 bases). CDR1 MDHEN and CDR2 SYDVKM come from the germline V gene. This CDR3 contains 14 residues. Trimming cost V 7 bases and J 5 bases, with 18 bases left between them. The CDR3 spells CASIPGDRRNEQYF. For the CDR3, the DNA is TGTGCCAGCATCCCAGGGGACCGGCGGAACGAGCAGTACTTC. The variable domain in full, with the rest retrieved from reference TRBV28 and TRBJ2-7, is DVKVTQSSRYLVKRTGEKVFLECVQDMDHENMFWYRQDPGLGLRLIYFSYDVKMKEKGDIPEGYSVSREKKERFSLILESASTNQTSMYLCASIPGDRRNEQYFGPGTRLTVT.

In this sample, this clonotype turned up many times. The V gene is TRBV3-1, the J gene TRBJ2-1; D remains ambiguous. Between the trimmed V and J ends, which lost 1 base and 0 bases, there was a span of 13 bases. The CDR3 is 17 amino acids. Germline CDR1 and CDR2: LGHDT and YNNKEL (reference sequence). The CDR3: CASSQVSPLSSYNEQFF. Written as DNA, the CDR3 is TGTGCCAGCAGCCAAGTATCTCCCCTTAGCTCCTACAATGAGCAGTTCTTC.

This clonotype was picked up a small number of times. CDR3 in amino acids: CASSQPRGRAPDTQYF. Here the CDR3 DNA reads TGTGCCAGCAGCCAACCCAGGGGCAGGGCCCCAGATACGCAGTATTTT. This sequence joins TRBV13 and TRBJ2-3; TRBD1 is a possible D gene (6 bases). CDR1 is PRHDT, CDR2 FYEKMQ, per germline (reference sequence). Trimming pared 5 bases from V and 4 bases from J, leaving 19 bases between. The CDR3 runs to 16 residues. Together with reference TRBV13 and TRBJ2-3, the CDR3 gives the full variable domain: AAGVIQSPRHLIKEKRETATLKCYPIPRHDTVYWYQQGPGQDPQFLISFYEKMQSDKGSIPDRFSAQQFSDYHSELNMSSLELGDSALYFCASSQPRGRAPDTQYFGPGTRLTVL.

This clonotype was counted many times. The chain is built from TRBV29-1 and TRBJ2-5; the D gene is possibly TRBD2 (6 bases). Per the germline V gene, CDR1 is SQVTM and CDR2 is ANQGSEA. Trimming removed 6 bases from V and 2 bases from J, with 13 bases in between. CDR3 length equals 13 residues. The CDR3 nucleotides read TGCAGCGTCCGGGACTTTTCACAAGAGACCCAGTACTTC. Its translation is CSVRDFSQETQYF.

This clonotype was detected many times. The chain joins TRBV6-2 or TRBV6-3 to TRBJ2-3, with 14 bases aligning to TRBD2. Germline CDR1 is MNHEY and CDR2 is SVGEGT. This CDR3 spans 16 amino acids. Trimming took 7 bases from V and 4 from J; bases not matched to a gene: 7. This CDR3 reads CASIGLAGGRPDTQYF. The CDR3 DNA is TGTGCCAGCATTGGACTAGCGGGAGGAAGGCCAGATACGCAGTATTTT.

There are many counts of this clonotype. This chain uses TRBV7-9 with TRBJ2-7; 7 bases match TRBD1. The V and J ends lost 1 base and 2 bases, in that order; junction bases with no gene match: 5. Looked up from germline, CDR1 is SEHNR and CDR2 is FQNEAQ (reference sequence). The CDR3 totals 15 residues. In DNA form, the CDR3 reads TGTGCCAGCAGCTTAGTCGGTGACAGGGCCTACGAGCAGTACTTC. Translated, it gives CASSLVGDRAYEQYF.

Many counts were recorded for this clonotype. This chain joins TRBV2 and TRBJ1-1, with D possibly TRBD1 on 6 matching bases. This CDR3 spans 13 amino acids. The germline V gene has CDR1 SNHLY and CDR2 FYNNEI. Trimming removed 7 bases from V and 11 bases from J, with 20 bases in between. The DNA of the CDR3 is TGTGCCAGCAACTCTTCGCCGGACAGCGAGGCTTTCTTT. Encoded protein: CASNSSPDSEAFF.

This clonotype was seen repeatedly, ten times or more. The V call is TRBV4-1, the J call TRBJ1-5; D not resolved. CDR1 is MGHRA and CDR2 is YSYEKL in the germline V gene. The V end lost 0 bases, the J end lost 5 bases, and 8 bases lay between the germline ends. CDR3 size: 14 residues. The CDR3 DNA sequence: TGCGCCAGCAGCCAAGATTTCGCCTATCAGCCCCAGCATTTT. Its protein is CASSQDFAYQPQHF.

With respect to this clonotype: A read error likely explains this, since a far larger clone differs by one base. V usage is TRBV6-2 or TRBV6-3 and J usage is TRBJ2-3; 7 bases are shared with TRBD2. Germline V gives CDR1 MNHEY, CDR2 SVGEGT. The CDR3 has 17 amino acids. Germline trimming cut 5 bases from V and 2 bases from J; bases unmatched to any gene: 13. The CDR3 DNA reads TGTGCCAGCAGTAAACTAGGTGGGAGGGAAGTCACAGATACGCAGTATTTT. As protein: CASSKLGGREVTDTQYF.

This clonotype was picked up many times. A read error is possible here, since a much larger clone lies one base away. The CDR3 bases are TGCAGCGTTGAAGGGATTCCCAGCTCCTACAATGAGCAGTTCTTC. This sequence encodes CSVEGIPSSYNEQFF. The rearrangement joins TRBV29-1 to TRBJ2-1; D ambiguous. CDR3 length: 15 residues. V lost 1 base and J lost 0, with 10 bases in between. CDR1 is SQVTM, CDR2 ANQGSEA, per germline.

Ten or more counts support this clonotype. The V call is TRBV2, the J call TRBJ1-1, with 8 bases matching TRBD1. The V gene's germline CDR1 is SNHLY and CDR2 FYNNEI. The CDR3 totals 14 residues. V lost 3 bases and J lost 4; bases outside the gene matches: 4. The CDR3 DNA sequence: TGTGCCAGCAGTGAGGCAGGGGGCGCCACTGAAGCTTTCTTT. Amino acids: CASSEAGGATEAFF. The whole variable domain, remainder taken from reference TRBV2 and TRBJ1-1, is EPEVTQTPSHQVTQMGQEVILRCVPISNHLYFYWYRQILGQKVEFLVSFYNNEISEKSEIFDDQFSVERPDGSNFTLKIRSTKLEDSAMYFCASSEAGGATEAFFGQGTRLTVV.

This clonotype appeared many times. This chain's CDR3 is CASTARGQGDGYTF. Here the CDR3 DNA reads TGCGCCAGCACTGCCAGGGGACAGGGGGATGGCTACACCTTC. The chain has TRBV10-2 and TRBJ1-2; the match to TRBD1 covers 11 bases. With V trimmed by 7 bases and J by 6 bases, 7 bases remained unmatched. The CDR3 has 14 residues. CDR1 WSHSY and CDR2 SAAADI come from the germline V gene.

This clonotype is medium-sized in the sample. This sequence joins TRBV6-4 and TRBJ2-1; 11 bases fit TRBD2. CDR3 length equals 17 residues. Germline values: CDR1 MRHNA, CDR2 SNTAGT. The junction had 9 bases not matched to a gene; V was cut back by 3 bases and J by 5 bases. The CDR3 protein is CASSELIAGGPDNEQFF. In nucleotides, the CDR3 is TGTGCCAGCAGTGAACTAATAGCGGGAGGGCCCGACAATGAGCAGTTCTTC.